This entry describes one TCR beta chain. The sample originates from a study of identical twins. MiXCR, applied by TCRdb to the 5' RACE reads, yields one record per CDR3 protein. Here the sample spans 350,000 to 600,000 distinct CDR3 sequences, 11% to 15% being singletons. The V segment lost 0 bases and the J segment 7 bases; nucleotides outside the gene matches: 3. This CDR3 spans 14 amino acids. The germline CDR1 and CDR2 sequences are MNHEY and SVGAGI. The sample was also reused in another study, on yellow fever vaccine responses in identical twins.

The TCR sequence derives from a woman between 18 and 30 years old in good health. Sample: CD4+ T cells sorted from blood. The chain recombines TRBV6-5 with TRBJ2-1, with TRBD1 identical over 7 bases. The CDR3 loop is CASSYSQGQNEQFF. DNA of the CDR3: TGTGCCAGCAGTTACTCTCAGGGACAGAATGAGCAGTTCTTC.